The 9 T cell receptor beta chains listed next were all sequenced from one sample in a study of identical twins listed by TCRdb under 2016. Library preparation employed 5' RACE. Sequencing relied on an Illumina HiSeq 2000. TCRdb reprocessing: public reads trimmed at Q25 with fastp, clones called with MiXCR, in-frame beta chains kept. A single entry per CDR3 protein holds the most common genes and DNA from its merged rows. Here the sample has about 690,000 distinct CDR3 sequences; 5.5% to 6.5% occur a single time. The ten largest clones capture roughly 2% of the sample. Specimen: naive T cells sorted from blood. The cell subset or site label corresponds to: cells isolated with a human naive T-cell isolation kit. The receptors derive from a man aged 18 to 29 in good health.

This clonotype has a count of ten or more. The V gene is TRBV7-9, the J gene TRBJ2-1; D gene ambiguous. Germline V gene sequence: CDR1 SEHNR, CDR2 FQNEAQ (reference sequence). The V end was cut by 3 bases, the J end by 10 bases, with 10 bases between. CDR3 length equals 12 residues. The CDR3 here is CASSLAGGEQFF. The DNA of the CDR3 is TGTGCCAGCAGCTTGGCTGGTGGGGAGCAGTTCTTC.

This sequence joins TRBV15 and TRBJ2-2, with unresolved D. Trimming shortened V by 5 bases and J by 6 bases, and 7 bases separated the two germline ends. The CDR3 has 12 amino acids. CDR1 is LNHNV, CDR2 YYDKDF, per germline (reference sequence). The CDR3: CATSPQPGELFF. The CDR3 nucleotides are TGTGCCACCAGCCCTCAGCCCGGGGAGCTGTTTTTT.

This clonotype was counted at least ten times. This chain uses TRBV6-4 with TRBJ1-2, with unresolved D. The germline V and J ends were trimmed by 2 bases and 3 bases, with 7 bases remaining between them. Germline V CDR1 and CDR2: MRHNA, SNTAGT. The CDR3 spans 13 residues. Written as DNA, the CDR3 is TGTGCCAGCAGTGACGGCAGCCACTATGGCTACACCTTC. This codes for CASSDGSHYGYTF.

About this clonotype: A much larger clone lies one base from this, so it may be a read error. V gene TRBV20-1 combines with J gene TRBJ2-7, with D possibly TRBD2 on 5 matching bases. The germline CDR1 and CDR2 sequences are DFQATT and SNEGSKA (reference sequence). The V gene lost 0 bases and the J gene lost 9 bases, with 21 bases spanning the gap. The CDR3 is made up of 15 amino acids. The CDR3 loop is CSARDREGWHHVQYF. CDR3 in DNA: TGCAGTGCTAGAGATCGGGAAGGCTGGCACCACGTGCAGTACTTC.

This clonotype was observed at least ten times. This CDR3 reads CASSVGLAGVEETQYF. CDR3 nucleotides: TGCGCCAGCAGCGTGGGACTAGCGGGAGTAGAGGAGACCCAGTACTTC. The gene calls are TRBV5-1 and TRBJ2-5; the match to TRBD2 covers 14 bases. This CDR3 spans 16 amino acids. The trim removed 4 bases at V and 5 bases at J, leaving 7 bases unmatched. The V gene's germline CDR1 is SGHRS and CDR2 YFSETQ.

This clonotype was counted ten times or more. The genes are TRBV29-1 and TRBJ2-1; either TRBD1 or TRBD2 may supply D (6 bases each). The V end lost 8 bases, the J end lost 7 bases, and 18 bases lay between the germline ends. Looked up from germline, CDR1 is SQVTM and CDR2 is ANQGSEA. The length of the CDR3 is 13 residues. The CDR3 region is CSIHEGGWNEQFF. The CDR3 DNA reads as TGCAGCATTCACGAGGGGGGCTGGAATGAGCAGTTCTTC.

This clonotype has a handful of counts. The V call is TRBV3-1, the J call TRBJ2-3; 7 nucleotides match TRBD2. Germline V gives CDR1 LGHDT, CDR2 YNNKEL (reference sequence). The CDR3 sequence is 15 residues long. V lost 1 base to trimming and J lost 2 bases; unmatched junction nucleotides: 3. The CDR3 spells CASSQGGTNTDTQYF. The CDR3 region has the DNA TGTGCCAGCAGCCAAGGTGGGACTAACACAGATACGCAGTATTTT.

The rearrangement joins TRBV29-1 to TRBJ2-7, with TRBD1 matching 7 bases. Germline loops: CDR1 SQVTM, CDR2 ANQGSEA. This CDR3 is 13 amino acids long. V lost 6 bases to trimming and J lost 7 bases; unmatched junction nucleotides: 12. CDR3 region: CSVATGFAGEQYF. CDR3 DNA: TGCAGCGTGGCGACAGGGTTTGCAGGGGAGCAGTACTTC.

The chain combines TRBV12-3 or TRBV12-4 with TRBJ2-7; 12 bases are a match to TRBD2. CDR3 length: 15 residues. V was clipped by 5 bases and J by 5 bases; unmatched bases: 7. CDR3 residues: CASSPVGLAGHEQYF. The DNA of the CDR3 is TGTGCCAGCAGTCCCGTGGGACTAGCGGGCCACGAGCAGTACTTC.